These 21 T cell receptor beta chains came from one sample sequenced in a study of blood T cell repertoires in COVID-19. Data came from immunoSEQ multiplex PCR; TCRdb stores just in-frame clones and leaves some out. Counted here are roughly 230,000 clones, 65% to 85% occurring once; the ten biggest clones make up 8.6%. The sequencing input was peripheral blood. The receptor source for this set is a man in his forties with active or convalescent COVID-19.

J is TRBJ2-5 and V is TRBV7-9; D remains ambiguous. The CDR3 sequence is 16 residues long. CDR1 is SEHNR, CDR2 FQNEAQ, per germline (reference sequence). Trimming stripped 2 bases from V and 1 base from J, with 14 bases between. The CDR3 loop reads CASSLPLVAGQETQYF. The DNA for the CDR3 is TGTGCCAGCAGCTTACCCTTGGTGGCAGGCCAAGAGACCCAGTACTTC. Full variable domain (missing parts from reference TRBV7-9 and TRBJ2-5): DTGVSQNPRHKITKRGQNVTFRCDPISEHNRLYWYRQTLGQGPEFLTYFQNEAQLEKSRLLSDRFSAERPKGSFSTLEIQRTEQGDSAMYLCASSLPLVAGQETQYFGPGTRLLVL.

The chain employs TRBV2 and TRBJ1-1; 9 positions agree with TRBD1. The germline CDR1 and CDR2 sequences are SNHLY and FYNNEI. V lost 7 bases, J lost 8 bases, and 8 bases stayed unmatched. CDR3 size: 13 residues. The chain's CDR3 is CASTTTGGIEAFF. For the CDR3, the DNA is TGTGCCAGCACTACGACAGGGGGGATCGAAGCTTTCTTT.

This sequence joins TRBV6-5 and TRBJ1-2; 8 bases are a match to TRBD1. The CDR3 totals 12 residues. Germline V lookup: CDR1 MNHEY, CDR2 SVGAGI. V lost 6 bases to trimming and J lost 7 bases; unmatched junction nucleotides: 4. The CDR3 region has the DNA TGTGCCAGCAGACAGGGGGGTGTTGGCTACACCTTC. It is translated as CASRQGGVGYTF.

This clone was observed a handful of times. V usage is TRBV3-1 (or the pseudogene TRBV3-2) and J usage is TRBJ1-2, with 7 bases lining up with TRBD1. The germline V gene has CDR1 LGHDT and CDR2 YNNKEL (reference sequence). This CDR3 is built from 14 residues. Germline trimming cut 10 bases from V and 2 bases from J; bases unmatched to any gene: 10. The CDR3 DNA follows: TGTGCCACCCGATTAACAGGGGCGAACTATGGCTACACCTTC. As protein: CATRLTGANYGYTF.

The genes are TRBV3-1 (or the pseudogene TRBV3-2) and TRBJ2-7; D is possibly TRBD2 (5 bases). The CDR3 spans 14 residues. Per the germline V gene, CDR1 is LGHDT and CDR2 is YNNKEL (reference sequence). V gave up 4 bases and J gave up 0 bases, with 10 bases separating them. The DNA of the CDR3 is TGTGCCAGCAGCCGTCCGGGATCCTCCTACGAGCAGTACTTC. As protein: CASSRPGSSYEQYF.

V and J are TRBV10-1 and TRBJ1-5, with D perhaps TRBD1 (6 bases). Looked up from germline, CDR1 is WNHNN and CDR2 is SYGVQD (reference sequence). V was clipped by 6 bases and J by 4 bases, with 16 bases between them. This CDR3 has 15 amino acids. The chain's CDR3 is CASSCTGQKNQPQHF. The DNA for the CDR3 is TGCGCCAGCAGCTGTACGGGACAAAAAAATCAGCCCCAGCATTTT.

The chain has TRBV3-1 (or the pseudogene TRBV3-2) and TRBJ2-5; D gene unclear. The CDR3 length is 14 residues. Germline CDR1 LGHDT, CDR2 YNNKEL (reference sequence). Trimming removed 0 bases at V and 5 bases at J, with 10 bases between. The CDR3 reads CASSQELTRETQYF. Written as DNA, the CDR3 is TGTGCCAGCAGCCAAGAACTAACCCGGGAGACCCAGTACTTC.

The rearrangement links TRBV2 to TRBJ1-1, with 7 bases lining up with TRBD1. The V gene end was trimmed by 1 base and the J gene end by 1 base; junction bases not matched to a gene: 0. The CDR3 has 14 residues. Germline values: CDR1 SNHLY, CDR2 FYNNEI. CDR3 residues: CASSEGTGNTEAFF. In DNA form, the CDR3 reads TGTGCCAGCAGTGAAGGGACAGGGAACACTGAAGCTTTCTTT.

This clone was observed a handful of times. The V gene is TRBV14, the J gene TRBJ2-3; 9 bases agree with TRBD2. The CDR3 has 17 residues. The trim removed 2 bases at V and 2 bases at J, leaving 8 bases unmatched. CDR1 is SGHDN, CDR2 FVKESK, per germline. The CDR3, as DNA: TGTGCCAGCAGCCAACGACCGGGACTAGCTCCCACAGATACGCAGTATTTT. This gives the protein CASSQRPGLAPTDTQYF.

V gene TRBV19 combines with J gene TRBJ1-2; D gene ambiguous. This CDR3 has 13 amino acids. Per germline, CDR1 LNHDA and CDR2 SQIVND (reference sequence). In DNA form, the CDR3 reads TGTGCACCACGCCACATCCCTAACTATGGCTACACCTTC. Translated: CAPRHIPNYGYTF.

CDR3 in DNA: TGTGCCTGGCGCCGACCCCAAGACAGGGAAGATCAGCCCCAGCATTTT. Translating it yields CAWRRPQDREDQPQHF. The chain recombines TRBV30 with TRBJ1-5; 7 bases map to TRBD1. Germline V gene sequence: CDR1 GTSNPN, CDR2 SVGIG (reference sequence). This CDR3 contains 16 residues. With 5 bases clipped from V and 5 bases from J, the junction kept 15 bases outside the gene matches.

In its sample, this clone was seen once. The V call is TRBV4-1, the J call TRBJ1-1; D ambiguous. The ends were cut back, 2 bases at V and 5 bases at J, with 21 bases in the middle. From germline, CDR1 is MGHRA and CDR2 YSYEKL. The CDR3 is 17 amino acids. This CDR3 is CASSQPPSGQLLTEAFF. The CDR3 DNA reads TGCGCCAGCAGCCAACCCCCCAGTGGCCAGTTGTTGACTGAAGCTTTCTTT.

The J gene is TRBJ2-5, the V gene TRBV3-1 (or the pseudogene TRBV3-2); D gene unclear. This CDR3 has 13 amino acids. Germline V lookup: CDR1 LGHDT, CDR2 YNNKEL (reference sequence). The V gene lost 5 bases and the J gene lost 1 base, with 8 bases spanning the gap. The CDR3 sequence: CASSDTSQETQYF. CDR3 nucleotides: TGTGCCAGCAGCGACACTTCCCAAGAGACCCAGTACTTC.

The V and J genes are TRBV11-3 and TRBJ2-5, with D possibly matching TRBD2 (6 bases). CDR1 and CDR2 (germline): SGHNT, YENEEA. V was trimmed by 0 bases and J by 1 base, leaving 9 bases between them. This CDR3 comprises 15 residues. The CDR3 here is CASSLEGGSQETQYF. The CDR3 DNA is TGTGCCAGCAGCTTAGAGGGGGGTAGCCAAGAGACCCAGTACTTC.

The V gene is TRBV24-1, the J gene TRBJ2-1; 9 positions match TRBD1. CDR1 and CDR2 from the germline V gene are KGHDR and SFDVKD. J was trimmed by 5 bases and V by 7 bases; bases with no gene match: 8. The CDR3 has 15 amino acids. DNA for the CDR3: TGTGCCACCAGCGCAGAAGGGACAGGGCACAATGAGCAGTTCTTC. It encodes CATSAEGTGHNEQFF.

J is TRBJ2-7 and V is TRBV5-1; weak D call: TRBD1 (6 bases). Germline V gene data show CDR1 as SGHRS and CDR2 as YFSETQ. The CDR3 runs to 12 residues. Trimming cost V 4 bases and J 7 bases, with 12 bases left between them. The CDR3 DNA follows: TGCGCCAGCAGCCACAGGGTAGGGGAGCAGTACTTC. Translated, it gives CASSHRVGEQYF.

This clone was detected only a few times. The chain couples TRBV5-1 to TRBJ1-1; 9 nucleotides line up with TRBD1. Losses at the gene ends were 7 bases for V and 2 bases for J; bases not matched to a gene: 9. Germline CDR1 reads SGHRS; CDR2 reads YFSETQ. This CDR3 has 15 residues. The CDR3 DNA follows: TGCGCCAGCCACCTCACAGGGGGCAGCAACACTGAAGCTTTCTTT. Amino acids: CASHLTGGSNTEAFF.

The gene calls are TRBV19 and TRBJ2-1; 12 positions match TRBD2. Trimming took 4 bases from V and 0 from J; bases not matched to a gene: 4. Germline CDR1 is LNHDA and CDR2 is SQIVND (reference sequence). This CDR3 is built from 17 residues. CDR3 protein: CASSTPGLAGSYNEQFF. In DNA form, the CDR3 reads TGTGCCAGTAGTACACCGGGACTAGCGGGCTCCTACAATGAGCAGTTCTTC.

This chain links TRBV6-5 with TRBJ2-2; TRBD1 is a possible D gene (5 bases). This CDR3 region has 14 residues. Germline-derived CDR1 and CDR2 are MNHEY and SVGAGI. The V end was cut by 6 bases, the J end by 3 bases, with 11 bases between. In DNA, the CDR3 is TGTGCCAGCAGCTACCGCAGGGACACCGGGGAGCTGTTTTTT. It specifies CASSYRRDTGELFF.

This chain connects TRBV30 to TRBJ1-6; D unclear. This CDR3 has 14 amino acids. Per the germline V gene, CDR1 is GTSNPN and CDR2 is SVGIG (reference sequence). Trimming removed 1 base from V and 4 bases from J, with 8 bases in between. CDR3 residues: CAWSEGRYNSPLHF. CDR3 bases: TGTGCCTGGAGTGAAGGGAGATATAATTCACCCCTCCACTTT.

The rearrangement links TRBV4-1 to TRBJ2-5, with 12 bases identical to TRBD2. Germline V gene lookup returns CDR1 MGHRA and CDR2 YSYEKL. V was pared by 2 bases and J by 0 bases, with 13 bases of the junction left unmatched. This CDR3 is built from 20 residues. CDR3 loop: CASSQSELAGGRGYQETQYF. DNA for the CDR3: TGCGCCAGCAGCCAATCGGAGCTAGCGGGAGGGCGGGGGTACCAAGAGACCCAGTACTTC.